This TCR beta chain came from a study of spatial heterogeneity in lung cancer. Study at large: Sequences of the beta chain were consistently detected in greater numbers than alpha-chain sequences.

Via MiXCR, TCRdb re-called the 5' RACE reads, giving one row per CDR3 protein. The sample includes 9,000 to 13,000 distinct CDR3 sequences, 12% of them seen just once. Study outcomes and limitations: Mutation counts in tumors were tracked by counts of expanded intratumoral alpha and beta TCRs. Alpha and beta chain coverage of tumor T cells was estimated at about 7.4% and 14%, respectively.

The V gene's germline CDR1 is KGHSH and CDR2 LQKENI. CDR3 length equals 15 residues. V lost 4 bases and J 4 bases, leaving 13 bases between the germline ends. Time point described: sample taken at primary tumor resection. The sequenced material consisted of unsorted whole RNA from tumor, nontumor lung or frozen PBMC. This clonotype was detected many times. Antigen unknown. The sequencing here drew on lung tumor tissue, taken at surgery. This rearrangement joins TRBV18 to TRBJ2-2; D is undetermined. The receptor comes from a male donor with early-stage non-small cell lung cancer. The CDR3 spells CASSRAAGPTGELFF. DNA for the CDR3: TGTGCCAGCTCACGTGCCGCAGGACCCACCGGGGAGCTGTTTTTT.